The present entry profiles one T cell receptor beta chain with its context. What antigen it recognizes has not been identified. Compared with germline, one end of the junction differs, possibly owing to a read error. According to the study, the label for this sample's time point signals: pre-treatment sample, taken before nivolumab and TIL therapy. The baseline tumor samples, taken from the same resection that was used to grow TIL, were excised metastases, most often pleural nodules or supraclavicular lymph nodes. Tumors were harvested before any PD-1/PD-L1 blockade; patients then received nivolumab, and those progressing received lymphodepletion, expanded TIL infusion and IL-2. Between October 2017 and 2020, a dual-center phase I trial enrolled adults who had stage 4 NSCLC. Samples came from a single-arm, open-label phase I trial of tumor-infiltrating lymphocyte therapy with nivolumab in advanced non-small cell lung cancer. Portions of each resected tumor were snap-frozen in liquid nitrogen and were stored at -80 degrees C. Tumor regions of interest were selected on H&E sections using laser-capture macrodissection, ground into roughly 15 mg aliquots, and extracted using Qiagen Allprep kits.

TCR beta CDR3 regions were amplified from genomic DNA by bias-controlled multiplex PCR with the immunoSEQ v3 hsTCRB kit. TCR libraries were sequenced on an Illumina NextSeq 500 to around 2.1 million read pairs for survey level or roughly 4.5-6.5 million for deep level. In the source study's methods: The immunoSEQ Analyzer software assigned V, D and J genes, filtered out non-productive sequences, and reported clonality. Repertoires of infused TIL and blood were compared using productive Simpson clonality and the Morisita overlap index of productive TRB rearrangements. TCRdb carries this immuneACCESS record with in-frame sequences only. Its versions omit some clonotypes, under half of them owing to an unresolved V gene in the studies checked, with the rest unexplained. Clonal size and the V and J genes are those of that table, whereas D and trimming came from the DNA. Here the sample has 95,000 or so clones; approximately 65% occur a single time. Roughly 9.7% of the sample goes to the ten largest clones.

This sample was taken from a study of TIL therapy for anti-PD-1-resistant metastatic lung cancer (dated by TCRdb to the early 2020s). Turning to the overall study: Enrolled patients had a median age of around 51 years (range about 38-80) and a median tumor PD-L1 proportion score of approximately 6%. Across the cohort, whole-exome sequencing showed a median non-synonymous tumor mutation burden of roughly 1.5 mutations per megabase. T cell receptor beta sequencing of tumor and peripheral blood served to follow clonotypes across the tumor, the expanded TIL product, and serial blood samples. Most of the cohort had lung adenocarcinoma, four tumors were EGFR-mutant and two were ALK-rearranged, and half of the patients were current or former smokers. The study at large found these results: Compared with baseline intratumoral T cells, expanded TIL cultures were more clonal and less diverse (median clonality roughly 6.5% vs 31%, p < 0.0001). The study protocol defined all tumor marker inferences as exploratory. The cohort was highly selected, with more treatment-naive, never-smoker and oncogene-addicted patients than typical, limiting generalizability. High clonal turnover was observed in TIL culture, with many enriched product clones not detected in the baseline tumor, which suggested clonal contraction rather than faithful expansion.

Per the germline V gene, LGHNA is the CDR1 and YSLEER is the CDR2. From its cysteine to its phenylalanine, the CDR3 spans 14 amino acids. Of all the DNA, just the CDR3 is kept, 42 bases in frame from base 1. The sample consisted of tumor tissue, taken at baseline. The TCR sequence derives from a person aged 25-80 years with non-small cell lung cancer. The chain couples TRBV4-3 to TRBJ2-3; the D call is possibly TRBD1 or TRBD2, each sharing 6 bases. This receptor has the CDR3 CASSQDYTGRDMDF. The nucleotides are TGCGCCAGCAGCCAAGATTATACCGGGCGGGACATGGATTTT.